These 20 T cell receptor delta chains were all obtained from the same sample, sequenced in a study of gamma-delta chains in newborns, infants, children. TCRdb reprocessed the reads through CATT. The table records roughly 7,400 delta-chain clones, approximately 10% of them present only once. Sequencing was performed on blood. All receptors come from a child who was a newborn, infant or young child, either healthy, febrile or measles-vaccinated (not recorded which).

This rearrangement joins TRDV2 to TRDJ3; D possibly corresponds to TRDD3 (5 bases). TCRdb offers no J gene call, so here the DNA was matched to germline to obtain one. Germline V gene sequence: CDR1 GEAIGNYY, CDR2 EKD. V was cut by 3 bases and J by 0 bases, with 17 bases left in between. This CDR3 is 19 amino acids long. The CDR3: CACDATGGASSWDTRQMFF. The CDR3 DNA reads TGTGCCTGTGACGCGACGGGGGGGGCGAGCTCCTGGGACACCCGACAGATGTTTTTC.

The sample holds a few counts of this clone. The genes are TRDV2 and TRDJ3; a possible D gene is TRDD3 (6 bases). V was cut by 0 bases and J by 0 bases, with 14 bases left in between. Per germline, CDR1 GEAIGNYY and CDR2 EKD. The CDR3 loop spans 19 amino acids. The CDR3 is CACDTAGDPRSWDTRQMFF. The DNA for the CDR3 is TGTGCCTGTGACACCGCTGGGGATCCCCGCTCCTGGGACACCCGACAGATGTTTTTC.

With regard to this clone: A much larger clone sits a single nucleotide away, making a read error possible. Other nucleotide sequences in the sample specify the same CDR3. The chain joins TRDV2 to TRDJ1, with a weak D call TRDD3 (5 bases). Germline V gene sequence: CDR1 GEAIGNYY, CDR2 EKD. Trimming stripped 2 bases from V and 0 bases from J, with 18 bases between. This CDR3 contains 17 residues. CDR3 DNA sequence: TGTGCCTGTGACAGCGCGGGATCTGGGAGGGACACCGATAAACTCATCTTT. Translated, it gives CACDSAGSGRDTDKLIF.

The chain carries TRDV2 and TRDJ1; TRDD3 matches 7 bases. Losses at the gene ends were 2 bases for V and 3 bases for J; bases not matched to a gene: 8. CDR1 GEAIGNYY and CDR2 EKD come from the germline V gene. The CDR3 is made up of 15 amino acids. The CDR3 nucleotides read TGTGCCTGTGACATCCTGGGGGGAGTACCCGATAAACTCATCTTT. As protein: CACDILGGVPDKLIF.

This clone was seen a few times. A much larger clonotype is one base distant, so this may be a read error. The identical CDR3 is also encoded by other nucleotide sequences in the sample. The CDR3 spells CACDPLGGGDKLIF. CDR3 nucleotides: TGTGCCTGTGACCCCTTGGGAGGCGGCGATAAACTCATCTTT. The gene calls are TRDV2 and TRDJ1; D gene ambiguous. Trimming took 3 bases from V and 4 from J, leaving 14 bases between them. Germline V CDR1 and CDR2: GEAIGNYY, EKD. The CDR3 extends over 14 amino acids.

This chain's CDR3 is CACVTVLGDTRVVLTAQLFF. CDR3 nucleotides: TGTGCCTGTGTCACGGTGCTGGGGGATACGCGGGTTGTGTTGACAGCACAACTCTTCTTT. The chain combines TRDV2 with TRDJ2, with 12 bases identical to TRDD3. No J gene was available from TCRdb, and it was assigned here by a germline match of the DNA. V trimming: 5 bases; J trimming: 2 bases; junction bases outside the gene matches: 17. CDR3 length: 20 residues. Germline lookup yields CDR1 GEAIGNYY and CDR2 EKD.

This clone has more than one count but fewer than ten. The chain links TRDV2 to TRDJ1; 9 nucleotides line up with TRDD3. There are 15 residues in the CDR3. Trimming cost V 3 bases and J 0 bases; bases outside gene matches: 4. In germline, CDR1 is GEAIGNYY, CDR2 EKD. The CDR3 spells CACDALGEYTDKLIF. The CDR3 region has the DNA TGTGCCTGTGACGCACTGGGGGAATACACCGATAAACTCATCTTT.

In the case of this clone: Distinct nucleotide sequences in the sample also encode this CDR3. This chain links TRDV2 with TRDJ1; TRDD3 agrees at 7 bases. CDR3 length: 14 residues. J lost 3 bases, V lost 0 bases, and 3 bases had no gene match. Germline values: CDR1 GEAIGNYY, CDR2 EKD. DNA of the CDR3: TGTGCCTGTGACACCTTGGGGGAGGCCGATAAACTCATCTTT. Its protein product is CACDTLGEADKLIF.

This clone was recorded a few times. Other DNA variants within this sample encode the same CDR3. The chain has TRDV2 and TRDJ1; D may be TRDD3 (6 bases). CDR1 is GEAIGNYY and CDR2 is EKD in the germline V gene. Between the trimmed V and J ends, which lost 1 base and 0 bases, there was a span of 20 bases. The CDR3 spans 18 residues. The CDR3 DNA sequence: TGTGCCTGTGACACGATACTGGGCCCTCGAAGAGACACCGATAAACTCATCTTT. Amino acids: CACDTILGPRRDTDKLIF.

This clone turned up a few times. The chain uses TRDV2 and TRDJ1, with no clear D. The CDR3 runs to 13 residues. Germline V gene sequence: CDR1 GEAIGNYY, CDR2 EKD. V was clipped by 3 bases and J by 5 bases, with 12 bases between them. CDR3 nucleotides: TGTGCCTGTGACGCACTCCCCGATGATAAACTCATCTTT. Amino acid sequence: CACDALPDDKLIF.

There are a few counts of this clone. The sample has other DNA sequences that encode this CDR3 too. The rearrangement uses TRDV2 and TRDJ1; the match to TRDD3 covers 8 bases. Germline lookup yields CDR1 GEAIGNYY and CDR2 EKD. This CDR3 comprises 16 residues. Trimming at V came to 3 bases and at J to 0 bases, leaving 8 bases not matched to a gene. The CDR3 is CACDPVLGGYTDKLIF. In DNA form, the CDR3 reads TGTGCCTGTGACCCGGTACTGGGGGGTTACACCGATAAACTCATCTTT.

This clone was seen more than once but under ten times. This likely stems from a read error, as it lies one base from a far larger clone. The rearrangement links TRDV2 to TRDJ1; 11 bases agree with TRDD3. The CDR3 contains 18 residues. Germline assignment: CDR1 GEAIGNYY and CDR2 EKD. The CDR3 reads CACDTGKLLGDRPDKPIF. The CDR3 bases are TGTGCCTGTGACACCGGGAAACTACTGGGGGATAGACCCGATAAACCCATCTTT.

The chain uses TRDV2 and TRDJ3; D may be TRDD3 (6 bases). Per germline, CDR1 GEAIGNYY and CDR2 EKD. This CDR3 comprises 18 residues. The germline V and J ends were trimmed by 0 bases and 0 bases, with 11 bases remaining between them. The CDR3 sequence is CACDTAGISSWDTRQMFF. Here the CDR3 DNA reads TGTGCCTGTGACACCGCGGGGATTAGCTCCTGGGACACCCGACAGATGTTTTTC.

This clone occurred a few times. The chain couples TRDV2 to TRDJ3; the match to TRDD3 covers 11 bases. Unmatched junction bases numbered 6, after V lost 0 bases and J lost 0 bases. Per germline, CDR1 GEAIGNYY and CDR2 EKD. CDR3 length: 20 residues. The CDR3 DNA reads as TGTGCCTGTGACACCGTGGTGGGGGATACGTACTCCTGGGACACCCGACAGATGTTTTTC. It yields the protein CACDTVVGDTYSWDTRQMFF.

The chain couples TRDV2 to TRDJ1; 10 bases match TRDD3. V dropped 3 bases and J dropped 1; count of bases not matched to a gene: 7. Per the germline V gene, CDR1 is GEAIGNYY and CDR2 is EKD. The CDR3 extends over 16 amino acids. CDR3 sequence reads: CACDSLGDRSTDKLIF. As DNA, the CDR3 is TGTGCCTGTGACTCTCTGGGGGATAGGAGCACCGATAAACTCATCTTT.

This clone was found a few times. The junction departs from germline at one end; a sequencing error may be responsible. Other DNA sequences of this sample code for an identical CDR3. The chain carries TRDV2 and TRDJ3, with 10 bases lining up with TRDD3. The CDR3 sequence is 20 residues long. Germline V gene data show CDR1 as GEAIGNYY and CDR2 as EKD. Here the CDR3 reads CACDEVGDTSSSWDTRQMFF. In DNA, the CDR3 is TGTGCCTGTGATGAAGTGGGGGATACTTCCTCTTCCTGGGACACCCGACAAATGTTTTTC.

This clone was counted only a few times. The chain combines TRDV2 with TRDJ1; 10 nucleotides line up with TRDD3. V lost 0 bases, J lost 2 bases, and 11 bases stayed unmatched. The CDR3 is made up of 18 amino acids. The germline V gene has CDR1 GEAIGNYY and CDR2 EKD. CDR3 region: CACDTVGGYSLGTDKLIF. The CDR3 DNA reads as TGTGCCTGTGACACCGTTGGGGGATACTCGCTCGGAACCGATAAACTCATCTTT.

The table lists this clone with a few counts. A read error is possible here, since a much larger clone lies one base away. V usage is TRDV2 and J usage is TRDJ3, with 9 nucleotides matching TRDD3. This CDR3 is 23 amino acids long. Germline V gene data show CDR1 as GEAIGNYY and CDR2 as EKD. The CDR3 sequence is CACDTLSTGGARTETWDARQMFF. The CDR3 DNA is TGTGCCTGTGACACCCTCTCTACTGGGGGAGCGAGAACCGAAACCTGGGACGCCCGACAGATGTTTTTC.

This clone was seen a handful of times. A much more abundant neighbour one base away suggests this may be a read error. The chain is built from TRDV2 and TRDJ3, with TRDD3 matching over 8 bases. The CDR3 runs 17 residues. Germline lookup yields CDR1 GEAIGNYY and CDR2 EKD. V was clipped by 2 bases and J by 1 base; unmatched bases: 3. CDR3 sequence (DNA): TGTGCCTGTGACAGTGCTGGGGGATCCTGGGACACCCGACAGATGTTTTTC. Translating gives CACDSAGGSWDTRQMFF.

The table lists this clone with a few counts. DNA of the CDR3: TGTGCCTGTGACACCGCTGGGGGCCCAAGCTCCTGGGACACCCGACAGATGTTTTTC. Amino acids: CACDTAGGPSSWDTRQMFF. This chain joins TRDV2 and TRDJ3; 7 nucleotides line up with TRDD3. In germline, CDR1 is GEAIGNYY, CDR2 EKD. CDR3 length: 19 amino acids. Losses at the gene ends were 0 bases for V and 0 bases for J; bases not matched to a gene: 7.